The next 20 T cell receptor beta chains were all read from a single sample in a study of breast tumors, draining lymph nodes, adjacent tissues. The lymph nodes were axillary draining lymph nodes from breast cancer patients. TCRdb ran MiXCR on the multiplex PCR reads and lists one entry per CDR3 protein. The profile shows approximately 210,000 distinct CDR3 sequences, 30% to 35% of them singletons. Sequences were obtained from axillary lymph node tissue. The receptors come from a female donor with breast cancer. Some clones in this sample may be carry-over from other donors' samples.

As for this clonotype: This may stem from a read error, because a much larger clone lies one nucleotide away. The V gene is TRBV19, the J gene TRBJ2-2; possibly TRBD1 or TRBD2 for D (5 bases each). This CDR3 spans 14 amino acids. Germline CDR1 and CDR2: LNHDA and SQIVND (reference sequence). V dropped 7 bases and J dropped 4 bases, with 13 bases sitting between them. The CDR3 spells CASTGRPLTGELFF. The CDR3, as DNA: TGTGCCAGTACGGGGCGACCCCTCACCGGGGAGCTGTTTTTT.

The chain employs TRBV7-8 and TRBJ1-1; maybe TRBD1 (6 bases). Germline CDR1 SGHVS, CDR2 FQNEAQ. The V gene lost 4 bases and the J gene lost 1 base, with 13 bases spanning the gap. CDR3 size: 15 residues. Here the CDR3 DNA reads TGTGCCAGCAGCTCCGCCGGGACACAGAACACTGAAGCTTTCTTT. This translates into CASSSAGTQNTEAFF.

The sample holds many counts of this clonotype. The chain has TRBV2 and TRBJ2-7, with TRBD1 as a possible D gene (6 bases). The CDR3 contains 11 residues. Germline assignment: CDR1 SNHLY and CDR2 FYNNEI. V lost 10 bases and J 2 bases, leaving 9 bases between the germline ends. DNA for the CDR3: TGTGCCATCCGGGACACCTACGAGCAGTACTTC. It codes for CAIRDTYEQYF.

Details on this clonotype: A read error is possible here, since a much larger clone lies one base away. J is TRBJ2-5 and V is TRBV20-1, with D possibly TRBD1 on 5 matching bases. Germline V gene sequence: CDR1 DFQATT, CDR2 SNEGSKA (reference sequence). This CDR3 region has 14 residues. In DNA, the CDR3 is TGCAGTGCTAGCACGGTAGGGGCACAAGCGACCCAGTACTTC. Residues: CSASTVGAQATQYF.

This clonotype turned up a few times. The chain joins TRBV20-1 to TRBJ1-5; D may be TRBD1 (5 bases). CDR1 is DFQATT, CDR2 SNEGSKA, per germline (reference sequence). Trimming removed 4 bases from V and 0 bases from J, with 13 bases in between. The CDR3 has 15 amino acids. The CDR3, as DNA: TGCAGTGCTACGGGACCTACCTATAGCAATCAGCCCCAGCATTTT. Residues: CSATGPTYSNQPQHF.

The chain couples TRBV4-1 to TRBJ2-3; D unresolved. Per germline, CDR1 MGHRA and CDR2 YSYEKL. The CDR3 runs 16 residues. Between the trimmed V and J ends, which lost 0 bases and 0 bases, there was a span of 10 bases. In DNA, the CDR3 is TGCGCCAGCAGCCAAGATAAAGGGCCAAGCACAGATACGCAGTATTTT. Translated, it gives CASSQDKGPSTDTQYF.

The V call is TRBV7-6, the J call TRBJ2-3; the match to TRBD2 covers 7 bases. With 6 bases clipped from V and 4 bases from J, the junction kept 13 bases outside the gene matches. Germline V gene data show CDR1 as SGHVS and CDR2 as FNYEAQ. CDR3 size: 16 residues. The chain's CDR3 is CASSEQSTGGSDTQYF. DNA of the CDR3: TGTGCCAGCAGTGAACAGTCCACCGGGGGGTCAGATACGCAGTATTTT.

Concerning this clonotype itself: A much larger clone lies one base from this, so it may be a read error. The rearrangement uses TRBV10-3 and TRBJ2-5, with D possibly matching TRBD2 (6 bases). The germline V gene has CDR1 ENHRY and CDR2 SYGVKD. The CDR3 length is 12 residues. Trimming pared 10 bases from V and 5 bases from J, leaving 14 bases between. The CDR3 bases are TGTGCCAGCGGGACGGGCCAGGAGACCCAGTACTTC. Protein product: CASGTGQETQYF.

The V gene is TRBV29-1, the J gene TRBJ1-1; a possible D gene is TRBD1 (5 bases). The CDR3 contains 12 residues. Germline values: CDR1 SQVTM, CDR2 ANQGSEA. V dropped 2 bases and J dropped 3 bases, with 7 bases sitting between them. The CDR3 bases are TGCAGCGTTGAACGGGGGGACACTGAAGCTTTCTTT. This sequence encodes CSVERGDTEAFF.

The chain recombines TRBV7-2 with TRBJ1-6; D perhaps matches TRBD1 (5 bases). The CDR3 covers 14 residues. Trimming took 5 bases from V and 6 from J, leaving 11 bases between them. Per germline, CDR1 SGHTA and CDR2 FQGNSA. The CDR3 loop is CASSPGGANSPLHF. In DNA form, the CDR3 reads TGTGCCAGCAGCCCAGGCGGGGCTAATTCACCCCTCCACTTT.

Many counts were recorded for this clonotype. The chain has TRBV2 and TRBJ2-3; 12 bases are shared with TRBD2. The germline gives CDR1 SNHLY, CDR2 FYNNEI. The CDR3 runs to 17 residues. With 6 bases clipped from V and 0 bases from J, the junction kept 7 bases outside the gene matches. DNA of the CDR3: TGTGCCAGCAGGAGGACTAGCGGGGAGCCTAGCACAGATACGCAGTATTTT. This sequence encodes CASRRTSGEPSTDTQYF.

This clonotype was seen a single time. A much larger clone differs by one base, so this may be a read error. The J gene is TRBJ1-4, the V gene TRBV5-5; tentatively, D is TRBD1 (5 bases). This CDR3 has 16 amino acids. Germline V lookup: CDR1 SGHKS, CDR2 YYEKEE (reference sequence). V lost 4 bases to trimming and J lost 7 bases, with 20 bases between them. As DNA, the CDR3 is TGTGCCAGCAGCCAAGAAAGGCGTGGGGCGGGTGAAAAACTGTTTTTT. This encodes CASSQERRGAGEKLFF.

The rearrangement uses TRBV6-5 and TRBJ1-2, with D possibly TRBD1 on 6 matching bases. From germline, CDR1 is MNHEY and CDR2 SVGAGI. The CDR3 loop spans 13 amino acids. Trimming took 6 bases from V and 3 from J, leaving 11 bases between them. The CDR3 protein is CASRRNRDYGYTF. The CDR3 DNA is TGTGCCAGCAGAAGGAACAGGGACTATGGCTACACCTTC.

This clonotype was seen more than once but under ten times. The CDR3 nucleotides are TGTGCCAGCAGCCAAGTAGGGGGACAGGGGGCCAGAGATACGCAGTATTTT. This encodes CASSQVGGQGARDTQYF. The chain is built from TRBV3-1 and TRBJ2-3; 12 nucleotides match TRBD1. Germline CDR1 is LGHDT and CDR2 is YNNKEL (reference sequence). CDR3 size: 17 residues. Trimming cost V 1 base and J 5 bases; bases outside gene matches: 7.

This rearrangement joins TRBV5-1 to TRBJ1-4; D gene unclear. Trimming took 3 bases from V and 7 from J, leaving 19 bases between them. The germline CDR1 and CDR2 sequences are SGHRS and YFSETQ. This CDR3 region has 16 residues. This CDR3 is CASSWKDGVRTEKLFF. The CDR3, as DNA: TGCGCCAGCAGCTGGAAGGACGGGGTGAGGACTGAAAAACTGTTTTTT. Using reference TRBV5-1 and TRBJ1-4 for the parts outside the CDR3, the full variable domain is KAGVTQTPRYLIKTRGQQVTLSCSPISGHRSVSWYQQTPGQGLQFLFEYFSETQRNKGNFPGRFSGRQFSNSRSEMNVSTLELGDSALYLCASSWKDGVRTEKLFFGSGTQLSVL.

The rearrangement links TRBV5-4 to TRBJ1-2; D is ambiguous. The CDR3 length is 14 residues. Trimming removed 0 bases from V and 5 bases from J, with 11 bases in between. Germline values: CDR1 SGHNT, CDR2 YYREEE (reference sequence). The CDR3: CASSLGLPSYGYTF. DNA of the CDR3: TGTGCCAGCAGCTTGGGGCTCCCAAGTTATGGCTACACCTTC.

CDR3 sequence reads: CASSLGSGVNSPLHF. CDR3 bases: TGTGCCAGCAGCTTGGGTTCAGGGGTCAATTCACCCCTCCACTTT. V is TRBV7-6 and J is TRBJ1-6, with D tentatively TRBD1 (6 bases). V was pared by 3 bases and J by 7 bases, with 13 bases between. The germline V gene encodes CDR1 SGHVS and CDR2 FNYEAQ. CDR3 length: 15 amino acids. The full variable domain, with the rest looked up from reference TRBV7-6 and TRBJ1-6, is GAGVSQSPRYKVTKRGQDVALRCDPISGHVSLYWYRQALGQGPEFLTYFNYEAQQDKSGLPNDRFSAERPEGSISTLTIQRTEQRDSAMYRCASSLGSGVNSPLHFGNGTRLTVT.

This clonotype was observed many times. This sequence joins TRBV10-3 and TRBJ1-2; perhaps TRBD1 as D (5 bases). V lost 4 bases and J lost 2, with 14 bases in between. This CDR3 is 15 amino acids long. CDR1 ENHRY and CDR2 SYGVKD come from the germline V gene. This CDR3 reads CAISVGTTENYGYTF. CDR3 bases: TGTGCCATCAGTGTAGGAACGACAGAAAACTATGGCTACACCTTC.

In its sample, this clonotype was seen many times. V gene TRBV24-1 combines with J gene TRBJ2-1; TRBD1 matches at 7 bases. CDR1 and CDR2 (germline): KGHDR, SFDVKD. V shed 4 bases, J shed 0 bases, and the junction held 5 bases outside the gene matches. The CDR3 covers 16 residues. This chain's CDR3 is CATSEPQGSSYNEQFF. The CDR3 region has the DNA TGTGCCACCAGTGAACCACAGGGGTCCTCCTACAATGAGCAGTTCTTC.

As concerns this clonotype: A much larger clone is a single base away; this may be a read error. The CDR3 spells CASSRTGSTDMQYF. The CDR3 DNA reads TGTGCCAGCAGTCGGACAGGGAGCACAGATATGCAGTATTTT. The genes are TRBV4-2 and TRBJ2-3, with TRBD1 matching 8 bases. CDR1 LGHNA and CDR2 YNFKEQ come from the germline V gene. This CDR3 contains 14 residues.